A single sample is the source of the 27 T cell receptor beta chains below, sequenced in a study of blood T cell repertoires in COVID-19. Only in-frame clones appear in the TCRdb table, and some are missing; sequencing was by immunoSEQ multiplex PCR. The sample carries a few hundred thousand clones, 65% to 90% recorded once. The source material was peripheral blood. These receptor sequences come from a human donor in a cohort sampled during active COVID-19.

The chain has TRBV9 and TRBJ1-1; TRBD1 might be the D (6 bases). CDR1 and CDR2 from the germline V gene are SGDLS and YYNGEE. V lost 3 bases, J lost 8 bases, and 11 bases lay in between. CDR3 length: 12 amino acids. CDR3 sequence: CASSAAGTEAFF. The CDR3 DNA follows: TGTGCCAGCAGCGCTGCCGGGACAGAAGCTTTCTTT.

V is TRBV27 and J is TRBJ1-2; 7 positions agree with TRBD1. The CDR3 is made up of 14 amino acids. Germline CDR1 is MNHEY and CDR2 is SMNVEV (reference sequence). The V and J ends lost 2 bases and 1 base, in that order; junction bases with no gene match: 1. The chain's CDR3 is CASSLRGLNYGYTF. CDR3 DNA sequence: TGTGCCAGCAGTTTAAGGGGGCTTAACTATGGCTACACCTTC.

The chain uses TRBV29-1 and TRBJ1-3; 12 bases match TRBD1. This CDR3 contains 16 residues. CDR1 is SQVTM, CDR2 ANQGSEA, per germline. V was pared by 4 bases and J by 1 base, with 5 bases of the junction left unmatched. The CDR3 spells CSVAGTGGRSGNTIYF. DNA of the CDR3: TGCAGCGTTGCCGGGACAGGGGGCCGGTCTGGAAACACCATATATTTT.

CDR3 DNA sequence: TGTGCCAGCTCACCAATTTCGCCGACAGATAATTCACCCCTCCACTTT. Translated, it gives CASSPISPTDNSPLHF. V and J are TRBV18 and TRBJ1-6; the D gene is possibly TRBD1 (5 bases). The CDR3 has 16 amino acids. CDR1 and CDR2 from the germline V gene are KGHSH and LQKENI. Trimming removed 2 bases at V and 5 bases at J, with 13 bases between.

A few counts support this clone. The chain recombines TRBV7-9 with TRBJ1-5; the D gene is possibly TRBD1 (5 bases). Per the germline V gene, CDR1 is SEHNR and CDR2 is FQNEAQ (reference sequence). The CDR3 covers 16 residues. V gave up 5 bases and J gave up 2 bases, with 16 bases separating them. CDR3 DNA: TGTGCCAGCAGCCAAGACAGTCCTCTGGGCAATCAGCCCCAGCATTTT. Encoded protein: CASSQDSPLGNQPQHF.

The chain links TRBV30 to TRBJ2-1; a possible D gene is TRBD2 (5 bases). Germline V gene data show CDR1 as GTSNPN and CDR2 as SVGIG (reference sequence). This CDR3 is 13 amino acids long. Trimming stripped 0 bases from V and 6 bases from J, with 9 bases between. The CDR3 bases are TGTGCCTGGAGTGTTGCGGGTGTCAATGAGCAGTTCTTC. It encodes CAWSVAGVNEQFF.

The count of this clone is one. The chain carries TRBV19 and TRBJ1-6; D unclear. The V end lost 4 bases, the J end lost 9 bases, and 10 bases lay between the germline ends. Germline loops: CDR1 LNHDA, CDR2 SQIVND (reference sequence). CDR3 size: 13 residues. The CDR3 here is CASSSIGGSPLHF. The CDR3 nucleotides are TGTGCCAGTAGTAGTATCGGTGGTTCACCCCTCCACTTT.

This clone was counted once. The genes are TRBV27 and TRBJ2-3; tentative D call: TRBD2 (7 bases). CDR1 and CDR2 from the germline V gene are MNHEY and SMNVEV (reference sequence). V was clipped by 4 bases and J by 6 bases, with 23 bases between them. The CDR3 length is 17 residues. CDR3 nucleotides: TGTGCCAGCAGTTATGACAGATTCGAGGGGGGGTCGGATACGCAGTATTTT. The encoded protein is CASSYDRFEGGSDTQYF.

This chain's CDR3 is CASSLMAGFNQPQHF. CDR3 sequence (DNA): TGTGCCAGCAGCTTGATGGCCGGGTTCAATCAGCCCCAGCATTTT. The gene calls are TRBV7-2 and TRBJ1-5, with D hard to call. The CDR3 is 15 amino acids. Germline V gene data show CDR1 as SGHTA and CDR2 as FQGNSA. V was clipped by 3 bases and J by 3 bases, with 12 bases between them.

The chain couples TRBV7-9 to TRBJ1-1; D remains ambiguous. V was pared by 1 base and J by 3 bases, with 9 bases between. Germline values: CDR1 SEHNR, CDR2 FQNEAQ (reference sequence). The CDR3 is 14 residues long. CDR3 protein: CASSLGSVDTEAFF. The CDR3 DNA reads TGTGCCAGCAGCTTAGGATCGGTAGACACTGAAGCTTTCTTT. The whole variable domain, filled in from reference TRBV7-9 and TRBJ1-1, reads DTGVSQNPRHKITKRGQNVTFRCDPISEHNRLYWYRQTLGQGPEFLTYFQNEAQLEKSRLLSDRFSAERPKGSFSTLEIQRTEQGDSAMYLCASSLGSVDTEAFFGQGTRLTVV.

CDR3 protein: CASSFDRGREETQYF. As DNA, the CDR3 is TGTGCCAGCAGCTTCGACAGGGGGCGAGAGGAGACCCAGTACTTC. J is TRBJ2-5 and V is TRBV9; TRBD1 matches at 10 bases. The CDR3 runs to 15 residues. With V trimmed by 4 bases and J by 5 bases, 8 bases remained unmatched. Germline V gene lookup returns CDR1 SGDLS and CDR2 YYNGEE. The whole variable domain, remainder taken from reference TRBV9 and TRBJ2-5, is DSGVTQTPKHLITATGQRVTLRCSPRSGDLSVYWYQQSLDQGLQFLIQYYNGEERAKGNILERFSAQQFPDLHSELNLSSLELGDSALYFCASSFDRGREETQYFGPGTRLLVL.

The V call is TRBV5-6, the J call TRBJ2-5; D is ambiguous. Germline V gene data show CDR1 as SGHDT and CDR2 as YYEEEE. CDR3 length equals 15 residues. Trimming took off 6 bases at V and 9 bases at J, with 24 bases between the two ends. This CDR3 is CASTRRSVAHGSQYF. The CDR3 region has the DNA TGTGCCAGCACCAGAAGAAGTGTAGCCCACGGGTCCCAGTACTTC. The full variable domain, with the rest looked up from reference TRBV5-6 and TRBJ2-5, is DAGVTQSPTHLIKTRGQQVTLRCSPKSGHDTVSWYQQALGQGPQFIFQYYEEEERQRGNFPDRFSGHQFPNYSSELNVNALLLGDSALYLCASTRRSVAHGSQYFGPGTRLLVL.

V is TRBV5-6 and J is TRBJ2-4, with D possibly matching TRBD2 (7 bases). V dropped 0 bases and J dropped 5 bases, with 15 bases sitting between them. Germline CDR1 is SGHDT and CDR2 is YYEEEE. The CDR3 spans 16 residues. CDR3 loop: CASSLAAGGGENIQYF. Written as DNA, the CDR3 is TGTGCCAGCAGCTTGGCCGCCGGAGGGGGGGAAAACATTCAGTACTTC.

This clone was found once. The J gene is TRBJ2-3, the V gene TRBV14, with 7 bases fitting TRBD2. Per germline, CDR1 SGHDN and CDR2 FVKESK. This CDR3 spans 15 amino acids. Losses at the gene ends were 1 base for V and 1 base for J; bases not matched to a gene: 2. The CDR3 DNA sequence: TGTGCCAGCAGCCAAGTGAGCGGGGGCACAGATACGCAGTATTTT. Encoded protein: CASSQVSGGTDTQYF.

CDR3 amino acids: CASSYSPGLGNTIYF. CDR3 nucleotides: TGTGCCAGCAGTTACTCTCCAGGGCTAGGAAACACCATATATTTT. The J gene is TRBJ1-3, the V gene TRBV6-5; D possibly corresponds to TRBD1 (5 bases). Germline V gives CDR1 MNHEY, CDR2 SVGAGI. This CDR3 has 15 residues. The ends were cut back, 0 bases at V and 4 bases at J, with 10 bases in the middle.

This chain connects TRBV6-1 to TRBJ1-2; no firm D call. Germline CDR1 and CDR2: MNHNS and SASEGT. The CDR3 is made up of 14 amino acids. Between the trimmed V and J ends, which lost 1 base and 4 bases, there was a span of 10 bases. The CDR3 DNA follows: TGTGCCAGCAGTGAAGGAGCAGACTCCTATGGCTACACCTTC. The encoded protein is CASSEGADSYGYTF.

The rearrangement joins TRBV9 to TRBJ2-3, with D possibly matching TRBD2 (6 bases). The CDR3 is made up of 14 amino acids. The germline V gene encodes CDR1 SGDLS and CDR2 YYNGEE. The V end lost 4 bases, the J end lost 4 bases, and 13 bases lay between the germline ends. In nucleotides, the CDR3 is TGTGCCAGCAGCCGTGGACTACCCCCAGATACGCAGTATTTT. Residues: CASSRGLPPDTQYF.

This CDR3 is CASSERRPGAIYEQYF. In nucleotides, the CDR3 is TGTGCCAGCAGTGAACGACGACCAGGGGCCATCTACGAGCAGTACTTC. The rearrangement links TRBV2 to TRBJ2-7; the D gene is possibly TRBD1 (6 bases). Deletions cut 2 bases from V and 3 bases from J, with 17 bases between. CDR3 size: 16 residues. In germline, CDR1 is SNHLY, CDR2 FYNNEI.

The rearrangement joins TRBV10-3 to TRBJ1-2; D gene unclear. This CDR3 has 15 amino acids. Trimming removed 4 bases at V and 4 bases at J, with 16 bases between. CDR1 and CDR2 (germline): ENHRY, SYGVKD. CDR3 in amino acids: CAISVYRAGSYGYTF. CDR3 nucleotide sequence: TGTGCCATCAGTGTATATAGGGCGGGCAGCTATGGCTACACCTTC.

The J gene is TRBJ1-1, the V gene TRBV12-5; 8 positions match TRBD1. V lost 6 bases to trimming and J lost 5 bases; unmatched junction nucleotides: 8. CDR1 and CDR2 (germline): LGHNT, FRNRAP. The CDR3 is 14 amino acids. CDR3: CASGPGGAETEAFF. DNA for the CDR3: TGTGCTAGTGGCCCAGGGGGCGCGGAGACTGAAGCTTTCTTT.

The chain combines TRBV27 with TRBJ2-7; 7 bases agree with TRBD1. The J segment lost 3 bases and the V segment lost 7 bases, leaving 6 bases of the junction unmatched. CDR1 and CDR2 (germline): MNHEY, SMNVEV (reference sequence). The CDR3 length is 13 residues. Here the CDR3 reads CASTRRQGYEQYF. The CDR3 DNA sequence: TGTGCCAGCACCCGCCGACAGGGCTACGAGCAGTACTTC.

This clone was seen a few times. The chain couples TRBV10-3 to TRBJ2-1; 7 positions match TRBD1. The germline gives CDR1 ENHRY, CDR2 SYGVKD. Trimming removed 1 base from V and 10 bases from J; junction bases left unmatched: 13. The CDR3 covers 16 residues. The CDR3 DNA reads as TGTGCCATCAGTGAGTTTAATCCCGAGACAGGGCGAGAGCAGTTCTTC. It encodes CAISEFNPETGREQFF.

The chain employs TRBV19 and TRBJ2-1, with D perhaps TRBD2 (5 bases). Trimming stripped 4 bases from V and 9 bases from J, with 16 bases between. The CDR3 has 14 amino acids. CDR1 LNHDA and CDR2 SQIVND come from the germline V gene (reference sequence). CDR3 DNA sequence: TGTGCCAGTAGTAGCCATGGGGTAGCGCCTGAGCAGTTCTTC. It codes for CASSSHGVAPEQFF.

In this sample, this clone turned up once. The chain joins TRBV24-1 to TRBJ2-1, with D possibly matching TRBD2 (6 bases). Trimming shortened V by 4 bases and J by 1 base, and 10 bases separated the two germline ends. The CDR3 consists of 15 residues. CDR1 and CDR2 (germline): KGHDR, SFDVKD. CDR3 residues: CATSEPGTSYNEQFF. In DNA form, the CDR3 reads TGTGCCACCAGTGAGCCTGGGACTTCCTACAATGAGCAGTTCTTC.

The chain employs TRBV6-5 and TRBJ2-1, with 7 bases fitting TRBD2. V lost 6 bases and J lost 10; bases outside the gene matches: 6. The CDR3 totals 12 residues. The germline V gene encodes CDR1 MNHEY and CDR2 SVGAGI. CDR3 nucleotides: TGTGCCAGCAGCCGTCAAGCGGGGGAGCAGTTCTTC. Translation: CASSRQAGEQFF.

This sequence joins TRBV19 and TRBJ2-4, with TRBD1 identical over 9 bases. The ends lost 4 bases at V and 1 base at J; junction bases unmatched: 2. The CDR3 covers 15 residues. Per the germline V gene, CDR1 is LNHDA and CDR2 is SQIVND (reference sequence). CDR3 amino acids: CASSRGQGAKNIQYF. The CDR3 DNA reads as TGTGCCAGTAGTAGGGGACAGGGTGCCAAAAACATTCAGTACTTC.

The gene calls are TRBV10-3 and TRBJ2-2; 9 bases agree with TRBD2. Germline V gives CDR1 ENHRY, CDR2 SYGVKD. This CDR3 region has 13 residues. After removal of 8 bases from V and 6 bases from J, the junction contained 4 bases not matched to a gene. The CDR3 coding sequence is TGTGCCATCGGGAGCGGGGGGCCCGGGGAGCTGTTTTTT. It yields the protein CAIGSGGPGELFF.